A selection of T cell receptor beta chains follows, all from one sample in a study of blood T cell repertoires in COVID-19. Using immunoSEQ multiplex PCR, the repertoire was profiled, and TCRdb retains in-frame clones only, with some absent. The sample holds under 300,000 clones, 90% to 95% seen once. What was sequenced was PBMCs or T cells enriched from blood (not recorded which). The receptor source for this set is a woman under 30 who had recovered from COVID-19. Both conserved end residues are part of each CDR3.

v_gene: TRBV6-5
j_gene: TRBJ1-2
len: 14
CDR3aa: CASSPRDRGYGYTF

v_gene: TRBV11-3
j_gene: TRBJ1-3
len: 13
CDR3aa: CASSLGEGNTIYF

v_gene: TRBV18
j_gene: TRBJ1-2
len: 13
CDR3aa: CASSPQALYGYTF

v_gene: TRBV5-8
j_gene: TRBJ1-5
len: 17
CDR3aa: CASSLAGGGSFVQPQHF

v_gene: TRBV28
j_gene: TRBJ1-4
len: 15
CDR3aa: CASSEPGSANEKLFF

v_gene: TRBV5-6
j_gene: TRBJ1-2
len: 15
CDR3aa: CASSLPRTGDYGYTF

v_gene: TRBV27
j_gene: TRBJ1-5
len: 15
CDR3aa: CASSLGQGGSQPQHF

v_gene: TRBV28
j_gene: TRBJ1-4
len: 13
CDR3aa: CASSLSPNEKLFF

v_gene: TRBV6-2/TRBV6-3
j_gene: TRBJ1-1
len: 15
CDR3aa: CASSSQGQSLLRAFF

v_gene: TRBV28
j_gene: TRBJ1-2
len: 14
CDR3aa: CASSSSPGNYGYTF

v_gene: TRBV7-3
j_gene: TRBJ2-3
len: 14
CDR3aa: CASSLGLLTDTQYF

v_gene: TRBV13
j_gene: TRBJ2-7
len: 14
CDR3aa: CASSLAQGPHEQYF

v_gene: TRBV18
j_gene: TRBJ2-7
len: 15
CDR3aa: CASSPPDRVNYEQYF

v_gene: TRBV5-6
j_gene: TRBJ1-5
len: 13
CDR3aa: CASSSQGYQPQHF

v_gene: TRBV2
j_gene: TRBJ2-1
len: 12
CDR3aa: CASKAEYNEQFF

v_gene: TRBV29-1
j_gene: TRBJ1-2
len: 11
CDR3aa: CTILAGYGYTF

v_gene: TRBV18
j_gene: TRBJ2-5
len: 14
CDR3aa: CASSPGDILETQYF

v_gene: TRBV6-2/TRBV6-3
j_gene: TRBJ2-5
len: 11
CDR3aa: CASSYRETQYF

v_gene: TRBV9
j_gene: TRBJ2-7
len: 16
CDR3aa: CASSAQGLAGAGEQYF

v_gene: TRBV18
j_gene: TRBJ1-2
len: 14
CDR3aa: CASELDRGSYGYTF

v_gene: TRBV19
j_gene: TRBJ2-3
len: 11
CDR3aa: CASRIGDTQYF

v_gene: TRBV15
j_gene: TRBJ1-5
len: 15
CDR3aa: CATSRGDSPNQPQHF

v_gene: TRBV20-1
j_gene: TRBJ2-7
len: 12
CDR3aa: CSASKSRYEQYF